These 4 T cell receptor beta chains originate from one sample sequenced in a study of cytomegalovirus exposure and HLA in healthy donors. In the PCR, 60 Vbeta and 13 Jbeta primers were used. TCRdb keeps only in-frame clones here, not all; method: immunoSEQ multiplex PCR. The table for this sample gives over 65,000 clones. The specimen was PBMCs. The receptors stem from a man aged 25-40 years in good health and CMV-seronegative.

This chain joins TRBV2 and TRBJ2-7; D remains ambiguous. The CDR3 runs to 16 residues. Trimming removed 2 bases from V and 6 bases from J, with 20 bases in between. CDR1 SNHLY and CDR2 FYNNEI come from the germline V gene. This chain's CDR3 is CASSEMRQNVAREQYF. In DNA, the CDR3 is TGTGCCAGCAGTGAAATGAGACAAAACGTTGCCCGCGAGCAGTACTTC.

The V gene is TRBV5-1, the J gene TRBJ2-3; the D is unclear. V lost 0 bases to trimming and J lost 2 bases, with 13 bases between them. The CDR3 has 16 amino acids. CDR1 and CDR2 from the germline V gene are SGHRS and YFSETQ. In nucleotides, the CDR3 is TGCGCCAGCAGCTTGGGGGTTTGGAGCATCACAGATACGCAGTATTTT. As protein: CASSLGVWSITDTQYF.

The rearrangement joins TRBV5-4 to TRBJ1-1, with a weak D call TRBD1 (6 bases). This CDR3 is built from 14 residues. Trimming cost V 4 bases and J 6 bases, with 16 bases left between them. CDR1 SGHNT and CDR2 YYREEE come from the germline V gene (reference sequence). The CDR3 sequence: CASSLDEGDAEAFF. The DNA for the CDR3 is TGTGCCAGCAGCCTGGACGAGGGGGATGCTGAAGCTTTCTTT.

The V call is TRBV11-2, the J call TRBJ1-4, with a weak D call TRBD1 (6 bases). Germline V CDR1 and CDR2: SGHAT, FQNNGV. This CDR3 contains 14 residues. Trimming removed 8 bases at V and 5 bases at J, with 15 bases between. The CDR3 DNA sequence: TGTGCCAGCGGGAGACGAGGGGGAAATGAAAAACTGTTTTTT. Residues: CASGRRGGNEKLFF.